The present entry profiles one TCR beta chain with its context. Its cognate antigen is unknown. Germline CDR1 and CDR2: LGHNT and FRNRAP. Trimming cost V 5 bases and J 1 base, with 13 bases left between them. The CDR3 is 15 residues long. Time point meaning: peripheral blood 6 weeks after treatment start. Locally advanced or metastatic urothelial carcinoma was present in patients. The study collected 1 to 8 samples per patient, pretreatment and on-treatment. Repertoires were generated with immunoSEQ multiplex PCR, while TCRdb's copy carries only in-frame clones and drops some. This table holds under 70,000 clones, 88% found once. The data were taken from a study of PD-L1 blockade in urothelial cancer. General observations from the study: Blood clones associated with the tumor expanded more at 3 weeks in durable-benefit patients.

Sample: PBMCs, taken around atezolizumab (anti-PD-L1) treatment. The origin of this receptor is a man aged 60 to 75 with urothelial cancer. The chain has TRBV12-5 and TRBJ2-3, with D possibly being TRBD2 (5 bases). Written as DNA, the CDR3 is TGTGCTAGTGGTCGAGGGAATTCCGGCACAGATACGCAGTATTTT. It codes for CASGRGNSGTDTQYF. Supplemented by reference TRBV12-5 and TRBJ2-3, the full variable domain reads DARVTQTPRHKVTEMGQEVTMRCQPILGHNTVFWYRQTMMQGLELLAYFRNRAPLDDSGMPKDRFSAEMPDATLATLKIQPSEPRDSAVYFCASGRGNSGTDTQYFGPGTRLTVL.